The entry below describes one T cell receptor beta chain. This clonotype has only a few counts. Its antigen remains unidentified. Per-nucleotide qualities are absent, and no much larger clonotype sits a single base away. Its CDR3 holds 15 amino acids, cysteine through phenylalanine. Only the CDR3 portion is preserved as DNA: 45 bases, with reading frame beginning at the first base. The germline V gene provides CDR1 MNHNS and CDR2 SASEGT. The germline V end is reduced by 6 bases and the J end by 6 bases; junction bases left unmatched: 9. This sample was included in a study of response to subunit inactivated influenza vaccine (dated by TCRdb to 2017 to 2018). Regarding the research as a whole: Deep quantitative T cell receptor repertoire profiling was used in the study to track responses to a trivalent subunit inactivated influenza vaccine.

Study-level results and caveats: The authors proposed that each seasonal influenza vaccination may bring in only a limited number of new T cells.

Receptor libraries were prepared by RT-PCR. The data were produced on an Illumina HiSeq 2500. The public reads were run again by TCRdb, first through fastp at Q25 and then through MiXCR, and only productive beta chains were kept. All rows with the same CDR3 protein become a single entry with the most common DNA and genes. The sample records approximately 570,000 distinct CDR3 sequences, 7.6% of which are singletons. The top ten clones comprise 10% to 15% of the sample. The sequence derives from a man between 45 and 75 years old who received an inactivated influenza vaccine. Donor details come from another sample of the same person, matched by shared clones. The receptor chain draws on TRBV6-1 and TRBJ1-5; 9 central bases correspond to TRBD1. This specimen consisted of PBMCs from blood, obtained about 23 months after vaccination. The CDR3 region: CASRQKQGAIQPQHF. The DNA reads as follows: TGTGCCAGCAGGCAGAAACAGGGGGCGATTCAGCCCCAGCATTTT.